This T cell receptor beta chain was observed in a study of tumor-infiltrating lymphocytes in primary liver carcinoma. Whole-study results and caveats: Overlap in tumor-adjacent and tumor-blood pairs fell below that of tumor region pairs.

Priming with a constant-region primer yielded TCR beta cDNA from around 540 ng total RNA. Three nested multiplex PCR rounds, a slightly modified ARM-PCR, produced the libraries for TCR beta. TRBV1-TRBV30 forward primers paired with a C-beta reverse primer drove the first two PCR rounds, 10 cycles each. TCRdb fed the multiplex PCR reads into MiXCR, producing one record per CDR3 protein. Of 95,000 to 150,000 distinct CDR3 sequences listed, approximately 68% are singletons. Germline V CDR1 and CDR2: SGHAT, FQNNGV. The CDR3 is made up of 15 amino acids. Between roughly 20 and 30 mg of unsorted bulk tissue served as the source from which RNA and DNA were co-extracted. Chronic HBV infection, which was untreated, was present in the patients. As to this clonotype: Its specificity is unknown. The CDR3 end shows no conserved phenylalanine or tryptophan, and so a read error is likely.

Sequencing was done on a sample of tumor-adjacent normal liver tissue. The V and J genes are TRBV11-2 and TRBJ2-7; D not resolved. This clonotype was sampled from a woman aged 55-69 years with primary liver carcinoma and hepatitis B virus infection. CDR3 amino acids: CTSSLAHGWAYEQYI. CDR3 in DNA: TGTACCAGCAGCTTAGCACATGGATGGGCCTACGAGCAGTACATC.